The 9 T cell receptor beta chains below all came from one sample that was sequenced in a study of monozygotic twins with inflammatory bowel disease. TCRdb reprocessed the 5' RACE reads and reports one entry per CDR3 protein, with no DNA. The sample holds 330,000 or so distinct CDR3 sequences. Sequences were obtained from blood. All receptors come from a human donor with ulcerative colitis or Crohn's disease, or a healthy co-twin of an affected twin (not recorded which).

The chain is built from TRBV30 and TRBJ1-5; there is no DNA to check the TCRdb D call of TRBD1. Germline CDR1 GTSNPN, CDR2 SVGIG (reference sequence). This CDR3 has 14 amino acids. The CDR3 sequence: CAWSRDRGPEPQHF.

J is TRBJ2-7 and V is TRBV5-1; TCRdb picks TRBD1, but there is no DNA to check that call. This CDR3 comprises 15 residues. Germline V gene data show CDR1 as SGHRS and CDR2 as YFSETQ. The CDR3 spells CASSQQGAPTYEQYF.

Here the CDR3 reads CASSTDNYGYTF. The chain carries TRBV5-4 and TRBJ1-2. Germline CDR1 reads SGHNT; CDR2 reads YYREEE (reference sequence). The CDR3 is 12 residues long.

The chain carries TRBV6-5 and TRBJ2-7. Germline V lookup: CDR1 MNHEY, CDR2 SVGAGI. The length of the CDR3 is 14 residues. The CDR3 region is CASSYSGRSGEQYF.

This chain connects TRBV7-8 to TRBJ2-7; TCRdb outputs TRBD2, but without DNA this stays unchecked. CDR3 length equals 18 residues. The V gene's germline CDR1 is SGHVS and CDR2 FQNEAQ. The CDR3 reads CASSPGTSGGPQSYEQYF.

This chain joins TRBV12-5 and TRBJ2-1; the D call of TRBD2 rests on TCRdb alone, since no DNA is present to check it. Per the germline V gene, CDR1 is LGHNT and CDR2 is FRNRAP. This CDR3 is built from 17 residues. The CDR3 spells CASALGGGGVSYNEQFF.

The chain joins TRBV27 to TRBJ1-5. This CDR3 is 13 amino acids long. Germline CDR1 reads MNHEY; CDR2 reads SMNVEV (reference sequence). This chain's CDR3 is CASSYGGNQPQHF.

The CDR3 loop reads CASSPIRASYNSPLHF. J is TRBJ1-6 and V is TRBV18. This CDR3 region has 16 residues. Germline V CDR1 and CDR2: KGHSH, LQKENI.

The V gene is TRBV4-1, the J gene TRBJ1-2. Germline V lookup: CDR1 MGHRA, CDR2 YSYEKL. The CDR3 sequence is 12 residues long. CDR3 sequence reads: CASSKGSYGYTF.